This T cell receptor (beta chain) came from a study of preoperative IRX-2 immunotherapy in early breast cancer. There are 13 residues in the CDR3. Trimming shortened V by 4 bases and J by 6 bases, and 13 bases separated the two germline ends. Germline-derived CDR1 and CDR2 are MDHEN and SYDVKM. Noted treatment: preoperative locoregional IRX-2 cytokine immunotherapy. Preoperative locoregional IRX-2 cytokine immunotherapy was tested in the phase Ib source study. Assay: immunoSEQ multiplex PCR; the TCRdb copy retains only in-frame clones and omits some. The sample consists of more than 25,000 clones, roughly 77% of them appearing once.

The chain combines TRBV28 with TRBJ2-7; D possibly corresponds to TRBD1 (5 bases). Sequencing was performed on lymph node tissue, taken after IRX-2 immunotherapy. The receptor's source is a human donor with breast cancer. CDR3 coding DNA: TGTGCCAGCAGTTCCCAGGGTCATGGCGAGCAGTACGTC. Translation: CASSSQGHGEQYV.